A selection of T cell receptor beta chains follows, all from one sample in a study of shared clonotypes between healthy human individuals. TCRdb's table, derived via immunoSEQ multiplex PCR, lists solely in-frame clones and lacks some. The data contain 2 million to 2.5 million clones, nearly 97% of them singletons. Sequencing used naive CD4+ T cells sorted from blood. The receptors were sampled from a man aged 18 to 29 in good health. CDR3s leave out the opening cysteine and the closing phenylalanine or tryptophan. Clone size is shown for a subset of rows, as once, few, many or a class of expanded clone.

. | TRBJ1-1 | TRBV11-2 | ASSYWTGENTEAF
. | TRBJ2-7 | TRBV5-1 | ASSRISGYEQY
once | TRBJ1-6 | TRBV11-2 | ASSFSDSPLH
once | TRBJ2-5 | TRBV6-5 | ASSQDRGEKTQY
. | TRBJ1-4 | TRBV28 | ASSLPSQGHGKLF
. | TRBJ2-7 | TRBV10-1 | ASSTGGNSYEQY
. | TRBJ1-4 | TRBV28 | ASSRYQEEKLF
. | TRBJ2-3 | TRBV7-2 | ASSLGFGRGEDTQY
. | TRBJ2-3 | TRBV10-3 | ATGLAGTTDTQY
. | TRBJ2-3 | TRBV9 | ASSVGSPDTQY
. | TRBJ2-5 | TRBV6-6 | ASRRGGEETQY
. | TRBJ2-7 | TRBV4-1 | ASSQEGRGGVYEQY
. | TRBJ1-2 | TRBV6-4 | ASGGTAYSYGYT
. | TRBJ2-1 | TRBV11-2 | ASSLEVSSYNEQF
. | TRBJ1-1 | TRBV11-3 | ASRLSVNTEAF
. | TRBJ1-6 | TRBV7-9 | ASSPQGLVSPLH
. | TRBJ1-1 | TRBV2 | ASTWGGAELAF
. | TRBJ2-1 | TRBV30 | AWSFGLDNEQF
. | TRBJ1-2 | TRBV15 | ATRLGGGDGYT
. | TRBJ2-1 | TRBV5-6 | ASSLVGSYNEQF
. | TRBJ2-5 | TRBV10-3 | AISESGLDQETQY
once | TRBJ1-2 | TRBV5-1 | ASRSLPSDYGYT
. | TRBJ2-7 | TRBV11-2 | ASSLSFGSSYEQY